This T cell receptor beta chain came from a study of neurological immune-mediated disorders. Via MiXCR, TCRdb re-called the 5' RACE reads, giving one row per CDR3 protein. The sample comprises approximately 32,000 distinct CDR3 sequences, roughly 15% of which are singletons, and 27% rests with the top ten. About this clonotype: The junction departs from germline at one end; a sequencing error may be responsible.

The CDR3 extends over 13 amino acids. The origin of this receptor is a man aged 65 to 79 in good health. The specimen was PBMCs. The genes are TRBV12-3 or TRBV12-4 and TRBJ1-1; D is unresolved. CDR3 sequence: CASTPLTDTEALF. CDR3 in DNA: TGTGCTAGCACCCCTCTAACCGACACTGAAGCTCTCTTT.